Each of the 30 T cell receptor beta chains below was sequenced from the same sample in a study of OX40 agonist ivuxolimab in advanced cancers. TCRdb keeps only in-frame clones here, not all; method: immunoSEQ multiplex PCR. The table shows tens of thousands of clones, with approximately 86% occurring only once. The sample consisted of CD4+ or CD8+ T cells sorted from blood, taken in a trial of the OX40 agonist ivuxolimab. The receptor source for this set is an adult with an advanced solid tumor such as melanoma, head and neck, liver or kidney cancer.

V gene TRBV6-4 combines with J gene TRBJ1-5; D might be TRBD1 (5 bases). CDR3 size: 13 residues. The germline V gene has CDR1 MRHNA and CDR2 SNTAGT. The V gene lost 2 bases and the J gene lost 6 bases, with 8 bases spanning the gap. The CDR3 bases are TGTGCCAGCAGTGACAGAGGGGCTCAGCCCCAGCATTTT. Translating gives CASSDRGAQPQHF.

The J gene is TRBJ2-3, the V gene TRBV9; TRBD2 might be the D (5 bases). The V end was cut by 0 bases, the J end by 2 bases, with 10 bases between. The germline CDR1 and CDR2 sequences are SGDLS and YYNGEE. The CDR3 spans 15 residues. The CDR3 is CASSVGTRFTDTQYF. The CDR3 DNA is TGTGCCAGCAGCGTAGGGACTCGCTTCACAGATACGCAGTATTTT.

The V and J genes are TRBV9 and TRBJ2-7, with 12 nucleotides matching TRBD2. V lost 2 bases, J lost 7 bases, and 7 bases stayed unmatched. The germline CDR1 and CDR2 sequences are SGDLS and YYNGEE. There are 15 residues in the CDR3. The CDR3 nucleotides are TGTGCCAGCAGCGTGACCCCGACTAGCGGGGGAGAGCAGTACTTC. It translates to CASSVTPTSGGEQYF.

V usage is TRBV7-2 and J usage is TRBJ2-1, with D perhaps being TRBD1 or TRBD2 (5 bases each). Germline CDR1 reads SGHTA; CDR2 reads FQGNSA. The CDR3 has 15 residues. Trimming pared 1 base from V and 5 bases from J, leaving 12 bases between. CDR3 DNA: TGTGCCAGCAGCTTAGACCCCGGGGCGCACAATGAGCAGTTCTTC. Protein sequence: CASSLDPGAHNEQFF.

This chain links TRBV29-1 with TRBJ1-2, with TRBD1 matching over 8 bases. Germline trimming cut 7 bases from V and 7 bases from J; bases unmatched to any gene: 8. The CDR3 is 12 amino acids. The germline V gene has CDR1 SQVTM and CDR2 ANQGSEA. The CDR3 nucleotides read TGCAGCGCCCGGGGCACAGGGGGTGGCTACACCTTC. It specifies CSARGTGGGYTF.

CDR3 region: CASGPEWAGELFF. The CDR3 DNA sequence: TGTGCCAGCGGCCCCGAATGGGCCGGGGAGCTGTTTTTT. V and J are TRBV5-4 and TRBJ2-2; D is undetermined. Germline V lookup: CDR1 SGHNT, CDR2 YYREEE (reference sequence). This CDR3 spans 13 amino acids. Trimming took off 7 bases at V and 6 bases at J, with 13 bases between the two ends.

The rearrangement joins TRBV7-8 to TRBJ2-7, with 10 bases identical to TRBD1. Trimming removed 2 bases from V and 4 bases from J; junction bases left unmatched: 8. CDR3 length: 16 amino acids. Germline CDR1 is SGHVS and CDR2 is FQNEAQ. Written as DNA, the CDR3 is TGTGCCAGCAGCTTATCAACGGGACAGGGGCAATACGAGCAGTACTTC. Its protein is CASSLSTGQGQYEQYF. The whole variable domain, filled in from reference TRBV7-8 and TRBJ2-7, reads GAGVSQSPRYKVAKRGQDVALRCDPISGHVSLFWYQQALGQGPEFLTYFQNEAQLDKSGLPSDRFFAERPEGSVSTLKIQRTQQEDSAVYLCASSLSTGQGQYEQYFGPGTRLTVT.

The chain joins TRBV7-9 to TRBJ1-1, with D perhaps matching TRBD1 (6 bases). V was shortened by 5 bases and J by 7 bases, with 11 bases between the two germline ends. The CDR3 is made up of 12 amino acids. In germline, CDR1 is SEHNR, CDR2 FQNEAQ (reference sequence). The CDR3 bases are TGTGCCAGCAGCCGAGGACAGTTTGAAGCTTTCTTT. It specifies CASSRGQFEAFF.

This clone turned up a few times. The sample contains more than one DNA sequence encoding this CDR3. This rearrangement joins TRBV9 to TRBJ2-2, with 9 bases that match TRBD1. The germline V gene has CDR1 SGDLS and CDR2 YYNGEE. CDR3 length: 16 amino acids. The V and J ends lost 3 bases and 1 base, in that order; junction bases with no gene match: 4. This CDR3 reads CASSEQGARNTGELFF. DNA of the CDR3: TGTGCCAGCAGCGAACAGGGGGCTAGGAACACCGGGGAGCTGTTTTTT.

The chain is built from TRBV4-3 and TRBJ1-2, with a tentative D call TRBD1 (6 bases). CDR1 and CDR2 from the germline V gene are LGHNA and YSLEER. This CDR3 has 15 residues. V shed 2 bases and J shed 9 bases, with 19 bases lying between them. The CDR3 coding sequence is TGCGCCAGCAGCCAAACCCCGACAGGAACGATAAGCTACACCTTC. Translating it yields CASSQTPTGTISYTF.

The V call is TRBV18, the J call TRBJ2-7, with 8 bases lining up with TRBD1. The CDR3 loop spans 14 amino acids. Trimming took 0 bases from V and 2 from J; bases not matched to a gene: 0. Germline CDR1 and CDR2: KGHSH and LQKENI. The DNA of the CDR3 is TGTGCCAGCTCACCACCGGGACAGGCCTACGAGCAGTACTTC. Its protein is CASSPPGQAYEQYF.

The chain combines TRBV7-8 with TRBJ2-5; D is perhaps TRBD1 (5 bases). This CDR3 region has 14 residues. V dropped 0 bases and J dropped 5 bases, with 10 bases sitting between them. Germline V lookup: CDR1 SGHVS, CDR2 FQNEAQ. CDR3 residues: CASSLAQVRETQYF. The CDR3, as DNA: TGTGCCAGCAGCTTAGCACAGGTCCGGGAGACCCAGTACTTC.

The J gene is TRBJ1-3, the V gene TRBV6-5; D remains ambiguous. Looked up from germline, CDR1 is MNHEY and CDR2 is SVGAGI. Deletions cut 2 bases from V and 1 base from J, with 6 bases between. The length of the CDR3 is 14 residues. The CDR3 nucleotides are TGTGCCAGCAGTTACACGGAGTCTGGAAACACCATATATTTT. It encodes CASSYTESGNTIYF.

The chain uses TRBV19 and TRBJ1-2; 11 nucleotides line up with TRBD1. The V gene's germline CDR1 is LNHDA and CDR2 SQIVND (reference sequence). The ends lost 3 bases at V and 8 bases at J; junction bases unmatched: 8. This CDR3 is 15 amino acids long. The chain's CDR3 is CASSILDRGLGGYTF. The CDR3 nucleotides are TGTGCCAGTAGTATCTTGGACAGGGGGCTAGGAGGCTACACCTTC.

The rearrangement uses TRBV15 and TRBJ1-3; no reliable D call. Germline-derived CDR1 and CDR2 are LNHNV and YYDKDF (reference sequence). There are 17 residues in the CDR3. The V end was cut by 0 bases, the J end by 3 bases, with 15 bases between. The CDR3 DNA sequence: TGTGCCACCAGCAGAGATTTCCGGGGAGTCATTGGAAACACCATATATTTT. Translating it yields CATSRDFRGVIGNTIYF.

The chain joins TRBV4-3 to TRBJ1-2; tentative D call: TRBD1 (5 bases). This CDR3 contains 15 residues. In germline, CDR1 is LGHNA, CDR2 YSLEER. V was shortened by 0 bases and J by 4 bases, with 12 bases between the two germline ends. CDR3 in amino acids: CASSQDHGGGYGYTF. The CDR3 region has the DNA TGCGCCAGCAGCCAAGATCATGGGGGAGGCTATGGCTACACCTTC.

The CDR3 DNA reads as TGTGCCAGCTCACAAGGGATGGACAGGGCTGGCTACACCTTC. Residues: CASSQGMDRAGYTF. V and J are TRBV18 and TRBJ1-2; 8 bases match TRBD1. The CDR3 is made up of 14 amino acids. Germline V CDR1 and CDR2: KGHSH, LQKENI. Trimming removed 4 bases from V and 7 bases from J; junction bases left unmatched: 8.

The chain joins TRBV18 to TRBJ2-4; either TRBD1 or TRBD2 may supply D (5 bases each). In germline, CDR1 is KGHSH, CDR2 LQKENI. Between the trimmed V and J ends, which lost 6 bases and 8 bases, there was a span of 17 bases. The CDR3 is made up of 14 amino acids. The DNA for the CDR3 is TGTGCCAGCTCCCGCCCGGCGCAGGGAGACATTCAGTACTTC. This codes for CASSRPAQGDIQYF.

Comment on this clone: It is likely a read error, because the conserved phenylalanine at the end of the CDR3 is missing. The CDR3 is CASSQGRTDQPQHS. The CDR3 DNA reads TGTGCCAGCAGCCAAGGACGGACCGATCAGCCCCAGCATTCT. This chain joins TRBV7-9 and TRBJ1-5; no firm D call. In germline, CDR1 is SEHNR, CDR2 FQNEAQ (reference sequence). Trimming stripped 5 bases from V and 5 bases from J, with 13 bases between. This CDR3 comprises 14 residues.

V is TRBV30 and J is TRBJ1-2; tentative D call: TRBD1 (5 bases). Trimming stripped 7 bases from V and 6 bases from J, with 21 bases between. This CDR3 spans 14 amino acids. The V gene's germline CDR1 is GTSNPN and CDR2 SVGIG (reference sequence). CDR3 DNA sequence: TGTGCCTCCCGCCCCCCCAGGGCATTTCATGGCTACACCTTC. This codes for CASRPPRAFHGYTF.

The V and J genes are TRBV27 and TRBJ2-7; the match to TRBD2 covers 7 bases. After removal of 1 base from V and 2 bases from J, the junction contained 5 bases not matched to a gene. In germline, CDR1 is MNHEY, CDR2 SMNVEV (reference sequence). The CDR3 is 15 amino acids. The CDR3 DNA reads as TGTGCCAGCAGTTTATTTCTAGCGGTAACCTACGAGCAGTACTTC. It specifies CASSLFLAVTYEQYF.

This chain's CDR3 is CASSFFLGLAANTGELFF. CDR3 in DNA: TGTGCCAGCAGCTTTTTCCTAGGACTAGCGGCGAACACCGGGGAGCTGTTTTTT. V gene TRBV11-2 combines with J gene TRBJ2-2; TRBD2 matches 10 bases. Germline V lookup: CDR1 SGHAT, CDR2 FQNNGV. The CDR3 has 18 amino acids. V trimming: 3 bases; J trimming: 0 bases; junction bases outside the gene matches: 7.

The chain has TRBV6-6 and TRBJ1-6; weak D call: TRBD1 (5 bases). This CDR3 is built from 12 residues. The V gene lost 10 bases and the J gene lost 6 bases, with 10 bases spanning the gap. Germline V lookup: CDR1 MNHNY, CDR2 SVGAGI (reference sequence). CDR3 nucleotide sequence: TGTGCCACCTTCGGGGCTAATTCACCCCTCCACTTT. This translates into CATFGANSPLHF.

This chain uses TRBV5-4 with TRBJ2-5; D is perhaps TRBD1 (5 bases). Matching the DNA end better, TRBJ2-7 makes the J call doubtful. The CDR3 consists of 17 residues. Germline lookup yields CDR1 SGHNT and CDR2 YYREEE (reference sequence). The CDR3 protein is CASSLEVSTDISYEQYF. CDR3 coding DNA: TGTGCCAGCAGCTTGGAAGTATCGACAGATATCTCCTACGAGCAGTACTTC.

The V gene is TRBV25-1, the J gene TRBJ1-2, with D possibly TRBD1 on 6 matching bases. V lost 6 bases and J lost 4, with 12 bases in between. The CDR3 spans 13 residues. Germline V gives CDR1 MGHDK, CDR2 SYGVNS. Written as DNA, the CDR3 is TGTGCCAGCAGACTTACAGGGTCCTATGGCTACACCTTC. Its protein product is CASRLTGSYGYTF.

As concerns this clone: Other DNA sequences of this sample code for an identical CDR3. The DNA for the CDR3 is TGTGCCAGCAGTGACGGACAGGGGTACGGCTACACCTTC. This sequence encodes CASSDGQGYGYTF. V usage is TRBV6-4 and J usage is TRBJ1-2, with 9 bases matching TRBD1. V shed 2 bases, J shed 8 bases, and the junction held 3 bases outside the gene matches. The CDR3 is 13 residues long. The V gene's germline CDR1 is MRHNA and CDR2 SNTAGT.

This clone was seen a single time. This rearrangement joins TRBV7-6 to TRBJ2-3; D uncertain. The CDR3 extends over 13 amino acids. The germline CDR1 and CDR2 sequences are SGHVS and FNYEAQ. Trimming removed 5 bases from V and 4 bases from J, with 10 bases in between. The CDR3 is CASSPTNADTQYF. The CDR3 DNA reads TGTGCCAGCAGCCCTACGAACGCAGATACGCAGTATTTT.

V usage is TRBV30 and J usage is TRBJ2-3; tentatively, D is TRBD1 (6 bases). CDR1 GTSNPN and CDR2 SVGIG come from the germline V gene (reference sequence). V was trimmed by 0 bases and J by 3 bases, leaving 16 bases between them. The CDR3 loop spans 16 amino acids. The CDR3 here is CAWSVGVTGQTDTQYF. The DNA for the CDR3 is TGTGCCTGGAGTGTGGGGGTGACAGGCCAGACAGATACGCAGTATTTT. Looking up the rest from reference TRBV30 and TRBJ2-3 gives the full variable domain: SQTIHQWPATLVQPVGSPLSLECTVEGTSNPNLYWYRQAAGRGLQLLFYSVGIGQISSEVPQNLSASRPQDRQFILSSKKLLLSDSGFYLCAWSVGVTGQTDTQYFGPGTRLTVL.

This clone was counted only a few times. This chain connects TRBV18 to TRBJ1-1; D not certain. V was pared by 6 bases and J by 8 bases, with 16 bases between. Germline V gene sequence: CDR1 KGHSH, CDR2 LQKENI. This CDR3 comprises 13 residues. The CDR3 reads CASSTLKETEAFF. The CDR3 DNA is TGTGCCAGCTCCACGTTAAAGGAGACAGAAGCTTTCTTT.

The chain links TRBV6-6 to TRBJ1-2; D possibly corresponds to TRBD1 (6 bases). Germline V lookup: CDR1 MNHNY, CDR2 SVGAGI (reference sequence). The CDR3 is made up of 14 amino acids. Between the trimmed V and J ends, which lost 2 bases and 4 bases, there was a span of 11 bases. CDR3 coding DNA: TGTGCCAGCAGTTACGGACAGAACCTCTATGGCTACACCTTC. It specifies CASSYGQNLYGYTF.